This entry describes one TCR beta chain. The target antigen is unknown. Unique molecular identifiers were incorporated into the prepared TCRbeta library. TCRdb re-derived calls from the PCR reads in MiXCR, one entry per CDR3 protein. The table lists around 960,000 distinct CDR3 sequences, about 30% of them singletons. This record belongs to a study of T-cell reconstitution after alpha-beta-depleted transplantation in children. Findings of the study overall: It was newly produced T cells that mostly accounted for T-cell counts and diversity one year after transplant. Approximately two months post-transplant, alpha-beta T cells reportedly originated from several hundred expanded graft clones. The high TCRbeta diversity at day 60 in some patients came from surviving recipient T cells and thymic progenitors.

V shed 6 bases and J shed 3 bases, with 19 bases lying between them. CDR3 length: 16 residues. The sequenced sample was PBMCs, mostly from graft donor cells, obtained 360 days after TCRalphabeta/CD19-depleted stem cell transplant. The V call is TRBV12-3 or TRBV12-4, the J call TRBJ2-3, with a tentative D call TRBD2 (7 bases). The clonotype comes from a boy in the first two years of life who had a stem cell transplant for SCID, so the T cells may come from the graft donor. The CDR3 DNA reads as TGTGCCAGCAGGCGGAGGGGGGGGAAGGGGACAGATACGCAGTATTTT. Translating it yields CASRRRGGKGTDTQYF.